What follows are 30 T cell receptor beta chains derived from one specimen sequenced in a study of blood T cell repertoires in COVID-19. This table comes from immunoSEQ multiplex PCR, and its TCRdb copy is limited to in-frame clones, with some not included. This table has around 150,000 clones, 70% to 80% appearing once. Sequenced sample: peripheral blood. All receptors derive from a woman between 50 and 59 years old with active or convalescent COVID-19.

The chain joins TRBV28 to TRBJ2-3; D remains unclear. The V end was cut by 10 bases, the J end by 3 bases, with 14 bases between. Germline V gene lookup returns CDR1 MDHEN and CDR2 SYDVKM. The CDR3 length is 13 residues. DNA for the CDR3: TGTGCCATCGGAGCTACCGGGACAGATACGCAGTATTTT. Translating it yields CAIGATGTDTQYF.

This clone was observed a handful of times. CDR3 in amino acids: CASSETFQGTGELFF. The CDR3 DNA is TGTGCCAGCAGTGAAACATTCCAGGGAACCGGGGAGCTGTTTTTT. V gene TRBV6-1 combines with J gene TRBJ2-2; maybe TRBD1 (5 bases). This CDR3 region has 15 residues. V was shortened by 2 bases and J by 5 bases, with 12 bases between the two germline ends. From germline, CDR1 is MNHNS and CDR2 SASEGT.

This chain joins TRBV19 and TRBJ2-3, with a weak D call TRBD1 (5 bases). CDR3 length equals 13 residues. V was pared by 7 bases and J by 1 base, with 9 bases between. Germline CDR1 LNHDA, CDR2 SQIVND (reference sequence). The CDR3 DNA sequence: TGTGCCAGTACTCAACAGGGCACAGATACGCAGTATTTT. It specifies CASTQQGTDTQYF.

V and J are TRBV19 and TRBJ2-5; the D gene is possibly TRBD1 (6 bases). The CDR3 loop spans 15 amino acids. The germline V gene encodes CDR1 LNHDA and CDR2 SQIVND (reference sequence). V lost 5 bases to trimming and J lost 5 bases, with 18 bases between them. The CDR3 reads CASSPWSPQGETQYF. CDR3 nucleotide sequence: TGTGCCAGTAGTCCGTGGTCGCCCCAGGGGGAGACCCAGTACTTC.

J is TRBJ1-4 and V is TRBV6-1; 7 bases line up with TRBD1. Unmatched junction bases numbered 11, after V lost 2 bases and J lost 2 bases. The CDR3 is 18 residues long. Per germline, CDR1 MNHNS and CDR2 SASEGT. The CDR3 DNA follows: TGTGCCAGCAGTGAATGGTGGACAGGTGTTTCGACTAATGAAAAACTGTTTTTT. It encodes CASSEWWTGVSTNEKLFF.

V usage is TRBV5-4 and J usage is TRBJ2-7, with 9 bases matching TRBD2. The CDR3 is 14 amino acids. Per germline, CDR1 SGHNT and CDR2 YYREEE (reference sequence). The V segment lost 1 base and the J segment 3 bases; nucleotides outside the gene matches: 2. CDR3 in DNA: TGTGCCAGCAGCTTGAGTAGCGGGGGCTACGAGCAGTACTTC. This sequence encodes CASSLSSGGYEQYF.

The chain carries TRBV7-8 and TRBJ2-3, with 7 positions matching TRBD2. In germline, CDR1 is SGHVS, CDR2 FQNEAQ. The CDR3 spans 17 residues. V gave up 1 base and J gave up 1 base; unmatched junction bases: 8. Here the CDR3 reads CASSLVGGTSGTDTQYF. The DNA for the CDR3 is TGTGCCAGCAGCTTAGTAGGCGGTACTAGCGGCACAGATACGCAGTATTTT.

This sequence joins TRBV11-1 and TRBJ2-5; 10 bases fit TRBD2. This CDR3 has 16 amino acids. The germline gives CDR1 SGHAT, CDR2 FQDESV (reference sequence). V lost 1 base to trimming and J lost 2 bases; unmatched junction nucleotides: 4. CDR3 loop: CASSLVAGGSQETQYF. As DNA, the CDR3 is TGTGCCAGCAGCTTAGTAGCGGGGGGTTCACAAGAGACCCAGTACTTC.

In regard to this clone: The junction shows a germline mismatch at one end, possibly a read error. This chain joins TRBV4-3 and TRBJ1-1; D gene uncertain. CDR3 size: 13 residues. Germline V gene lookup returns CDR1 LGHNA and CDR2 YSLEER. The CDR3 DNA follows: TGCGCCAGCAGCCAAGATCTAAACAGTGAAGCTTTCTTT. Translation gives CASSQDLNSEAFF.

This clone appeared a few times. DNA for the CDR3: TGTGCCAGCAGCTCCGACAGGGGGGCTCAGCCCCAGCATTTT. As protein: CASSSDRGAQPQHF. The rearrangement joins TRBV7-9 to TRBJ1-5, with 9 bases aligning to TRBD1. CDR1 SEHNR and CDR2 FQNEAQ come from the germline V gene (reference sequence). With 4 bases clipped from V and 6 bases from J, the junction kept 4 bases outside the gene matches. This CDR3 spans 14 amino acids.

The rearrangement uses TRBV7-9 and TRBJ1-1; no firm D call. The length of the CDR3 is 15 residues. Trimming shortened V by 1 base and J by 3 bases, and 12 bases separated the two germline ends. Per the germline V gene, CDR1 is SEHNR and CDR2 is FQNEAQ (reference sequence). The CDR3 here is CASSLDAGGDTEAFF. Written as DNA, the CDR3 is TGTGCCAGCAGCTTAGATGCGGGCGGGGACACTGAAGCTTTCTTT. The whole variable domain, remainder taken from reference TRBV7-9 and TRBJ1-1, is DTGVSQNPRHKITKRGQNVTFRCDPISEHNRLYWYRQTLGQGPEFLTYFQNEAQLEKSRLLSDRFSAERPKGSFSTLEIQRTEQGDSAMYLCASSLDAGGDTEAFFGQGTRLTVV.

V is TRBV30 and J is TRBJ2-7, with 7 positions matching TRBD1. Germline CDR1 reads GTSNPN; CDR2 reads SVGIG (reference sequence). The CDR3 runs 15 residues. V was clipped by 4 bases and J by 0 bases; unmatched bases: 9. The CDR3 loop reads CAWNTYRGGSYEQYF. The CDR3 coding sequence is TGTGCCTGGAACACTTACAGGGGCGGCTCCTACGAGCAGTACTTC.

Regarding this clone: Relative to the germline gene, one junction end is altered; a read error may explain this. The CDR3: CASSLDGADRSVF. Written as DNA, the CDR3 is TGTGCCAGCAGCTTAGATGGGGCGGACAGGTCGGTCTTC. The chain links TRBV11-2 to TRBJ2-1, with 7 bases identical to TRBD1. The germline V gene has CDR1 SGHAT and CDR2 FQNNGV. The CDR3 is 13 residues long.

The table lists this clone with a few counts. The V and J genes are TRBV19 and TRBJ1-1; D remains unclear. The CDR3 loop spans 16 amino acids. Germline lookup yields CDR1 LNHDA and CDR2 SQIVND (reference sequence). Trimming pared 7 bases from V and 3 bases from J, leaving 21 bases between. In DNA form, the CDR3 reads TGTGCCAGTAATTCCCACGGGCTCCCGAGGGACACTGAAGCTTTCTTT. The encoded protein is CASNSHGLPRDTEAFF. Using reference TRBV19 and TRBJ1-1 for the parts outside the CDR3, the full variable domain is DGGITQSPKYLFRKEGQNVTLSCEQNLNHDAMYWYRQDPGQGLRLIYYSQIVNDFQKGDIAEGYSVSREKKESFPLTVTSAQKNPTAFYLCASNSHGLPRDTEAFFGQGTRLTVV.

This rearrangement joins TRBV28 to TRBJ1-1, with D possibly TRBD1 on 5 matching bases. The V gene lost 8 bases and the J gene lost 5 bases, with 18 bases spanning the gap. In germline, CDR1 is MDHEN, CDR2 SYDVKM. The CDR3 is 14 amino acids. The CDR3 reads CASRPGGVRTEAFF. CDR3 DNA: TGTGCCAGCCGACCGGGGGGGGTGCGGACTGAAGCTTTCTTT.

This clone was seen only a few times. V usage is TRBV6-2 or TRBV6-3 and J usage is TRBJ1-1; D call uncertain. V was pared by 5 bases and J by 2 bases, with 15 bases between. The CDR3 has 15 residues. Germline assignment: CDR1 MNHEY and CDR2 SVGEGT. Here the CDR3 DNA reads TGTGCCAGCAGTAAAAACCTCCAGATAAACACTGAAGCTTTCTTT. Translating it yields CASSKNLQINTEAFF.

This clone was seen only once. The chain uses TRBV4-3 and TRBJ1-1, with D possibly TRBD1 on 5 matching bases. Trimming stripped 4 bases from V and 1 base from J, with 7 bases between. This CDR3 has 13 residues. In germline, CDR1 is LGHNA, CDR2 YSLEER. CDR3 region: CASSLRANTEAFF. The CDR3 bases are TGCGCCAGCAGCCTCAGGGCGAACACTGAAGCTTTCTTT.

The chain has TRBV3-1 (or the pseudogene TRBV3-2) and TRBJ1-4; TRBD1 aligns across 8 bases. Germline lookup yields CDR1 LGHDT and CDR2 YNNKEL (reference sequence). The CDR3 extends over 15 amino acids. V lost 4 bases and J lost 17; bases outside the gene matches: 18. CDR3 in DNA: TGTGCCAGCAGCCGCCTACGGACAGGGTTGAGGGATCTTTTTTTT. Translating gives CASSRLRTGLRDLFF.

The V call is TRBV12-3 or TRBV12-4, the J call TRBJ1-5; the match to TRBD1 covers 8 bases. The CDR3 runs to 13 residues. V was pared by 6 bases and J by 5 bases, with 3 bases of the junction left unmatched. The CDR3 is CASRPGGYQPQHF. The CDR3, as DNA: TGTGCCAGCAGGCCAGGGGGCTATCAGCCCCAGCATTTT.

The chain recombines TRBV7-9 with TRBJ2-1, with D unresolved. The V gene's germline CDR1 is SEHNR and CDR2 FQNEAQ (reference sequence). Trimming left V 1 base short and J 8 bases short, with 6 bases between. The CDR3 spans 12 residues. The CDR3 DNA reads TGTGCCAGCAGCTTAGAGAGGCATGAGCAGTTCTTC. Amino acids: CASSLERHEQFF.

The rearrangement joins TRBV7-3 to TRBJ2-7; 10 nucleotides match TRBD2. The CDR3 extends over 15 amino acids. Germline V lookup: CDR1 SGHTA, CDR2 FQGTGA. J lost 0 bases, V lost 5 bases, and 4 bases had no gene match. The CDR3 nucleotides are TGTGCCAGCAGCCCCACTAGCGGGGCCTCCTACGAGCAGTACTTC. Protein: CASSPTSGASYEQYF.

V is TRBV4-2 and J is TRBJ2-1; TRBD2 matches at 8 bases. The length of the CDR3 is 18 residues. Per germline, CDR1 LGHNA and CDR2 YNFKEQ. The V and J ends lost 2 bases and 9 bases, in that order; junction bases with no gene match: 18. CDR3 coding DNA: TGTGCCAGCAGCCAAAATCCCGTAGGACGGGGGGGCCGGGGTGAGCAGTTCTTC. It translates to CASSQNPVGRGGRGEQFF.

A remark on this clone: Other DNA sequences of this sample code for an identical CDR3. V usage is TRBV12-3 or TRBV12-4 and J usage is TRBJ2-3, with D maybe TRBD1 (5 bases). This CDR3 region has 12 residues. V lost 4 bases and J lost 4, with 6 bases in between. The chain's CDR3 is CASSSGSDTQYF. The CDR3 nucleotides read TGTGCCAGCAGTTCAGGGTCAGATACGCAGTATTTT.

The chain employs TRBV6-6 and TRBJ1-1; weak D call: TRBD1 (5 bases). The CDR3 has 15 amino acids. Germline values: CDR1 MNHNY, CDR2 SVGAGI (reference sequence). Trimming cost V 5 bases and J 4 bases, with 17 bases left between them. The CDR3 reads CASSAGFWGGTEAFF. The CDR3 DNA is TGTGCCAGCAGTGCGGGGTTTTGGGGGGGCACTGAAGCTTTCTTT.

The rearrangement joins TRBV7-8 to TRBJ2-7; D unclear. The CDR3 spans 13 residues. Trimming shortened V by 0 bases and J by 3 bases, and 6 bases separated the two germline ends. Germline values: CDR1 SGHVS, CDR2 FQNEAQ. The CDR3: CASSLARYYEQYF. The CDR3 bases are TGTGCCAGCAGCTTAGCGAGGTACTACGAGCAGTACTTC.

This sequence joins TRBV2 and TRBJ1-4; a possible D gene is TRBD1 (5 bases). Trimming shortened V by 2 bases and J by 5 bases, and 12 bases separated the two germline ends. The CDR3 has 15 residues. CDR1 SNHLY and CDR2 FYNNEI come from the germline V gene. CDR3 coding DNA: TGTGCCAGCAGTGAACTCCAGGGCCGAAATGAAAAACTGTTTTTT. This encodes CASSELQGRNEKLFF. The full variable domain, completed using reference TRBV2 and TRBJ1-4, is EPEVTQTPSHQVTQMGQEVILRCVPISNHLYFYWYRQILGQKVEFLVSFYNNEISEKSEIFDDQFSVERPDGSNFTLKIRSTKLEDSAMYFCASSELQGRNEKLFFGSGTQLSVL.

The gene calls are TRBV3-1 (or the pseudogene TRBV3-2) and TRBJ2-4; D unclear. Looked up from germline, CDR1 is LGHDT and CDR2 is YNNKEL (reference sequence). V lost 4 bases to trimming and J lost 5 bases, with 9 bases between them. This CDR3 has 13 residues. The CDR3 DNA reads as TGTGCCAGCAGCCGGGCCTTAGAAAACATTCAGTACTTC. This gives the protein CASSRALENIQYF.

The CDR3: CASSPEISGNTIYF. The DNA for the CDR3 is TGTGCCAGCAGCCCAGAAATCTCTGGAAACACCATATATTTT. This chain uses TRBV6-4 with TRBJ1-3; no reliable D call. Germline lookup yields CDR1 MRHNA and CDR2 SNTAGT. The length of the CDR3 is 14 residues. V lost 6 bases and J lost 0, with 9 bases in between.

This chain links TRBV6-5 with TRBJ1-1; 8 bases align to TRBD1. Germline V gene lookup returns CDR1 MNHEY and CDR2 SVGAGI. V lost 6 bases and J lost 2; bases outside the gene matches: 5. CDR3 length: 14 residues. In DNA, the CDR3 is TGTGCCAGCAGCAAAGACAGGGGTAACACTGAAGCTTTCTTT. Its translation: CASSKDRGNTEAFF.

The J gene is TRBJ1-1, the V gene TRBV11-3, with D unresolved. CDR1 is SGHNT, CDR2 YENEEA, per germline. With 5 bases removed from V and 4 bases from J, the gap between germline ends came to 11 bases. The CDR3 sequence is 13 residues long. In nucleotides, the CDR3 is TGTGCCAGCAGCCCCCGGCCGGGCACTGAAGCTTTCTTT. Residues: CASSPRPGTEAFF.